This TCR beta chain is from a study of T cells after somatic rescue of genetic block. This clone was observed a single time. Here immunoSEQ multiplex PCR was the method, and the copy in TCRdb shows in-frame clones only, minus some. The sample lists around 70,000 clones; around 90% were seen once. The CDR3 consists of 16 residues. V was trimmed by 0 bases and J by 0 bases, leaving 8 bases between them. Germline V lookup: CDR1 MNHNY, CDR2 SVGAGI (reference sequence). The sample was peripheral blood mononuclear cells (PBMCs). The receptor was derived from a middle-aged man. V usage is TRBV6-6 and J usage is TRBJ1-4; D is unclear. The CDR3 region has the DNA TGTGCCAGCAGTTACTCAGCCAGAACAACTAATGAAAAACTGTTTTTT. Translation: CASSYSARTTNEKLFF.